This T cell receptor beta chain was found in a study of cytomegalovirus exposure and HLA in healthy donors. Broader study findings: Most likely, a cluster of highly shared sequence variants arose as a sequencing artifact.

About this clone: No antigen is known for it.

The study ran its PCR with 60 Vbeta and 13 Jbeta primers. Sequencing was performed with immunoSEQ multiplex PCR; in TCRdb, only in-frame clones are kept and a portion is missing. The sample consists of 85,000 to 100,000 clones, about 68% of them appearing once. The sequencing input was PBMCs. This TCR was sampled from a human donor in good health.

The DNA for the CDR3 is TGTGCCAGCTCACACCAGCCGGAGGGCGGCTATGGCTACACCTTC. Residues: CASSHQPEGGYGYTF. The J gene is TRBJ1-2, the V gene TRBV18; no clear D. V was cut by 4 bases and J by 4 bases, with 16 bases left in between. Germline V CDR1 and CDR2: KGHSH, LQKENI. This CDR3 is built from 15 residues.